Listed below are T cell receptor beta chains from one sample, sequenced in a study of beta chain features in type 1 diabetes. Clones were sequenced by immunoSEQ multiplex PCR, and TCRdb holds only the in-frame ones, with some missing. Of around 710,000 clones listed, approximately 13% are singletons. What was sequenced was naive CD4+ T cells from blood. These receptors were taken from a man in his thirties or forties with type 1 diabetes. Both conserved end residues are part of each CDR3. A D gene is named only where the DNA matches it firmly. Expanded clones get a size class; other rows say once, few or many, or leave the size out.

d_gene: .
abundance: few
v_gene: TRBV7-9
j_gene: TRBJ2-2
CDR3nt: TGTGCCAGCAGCTCCCTCAGGGAAGATCACGGGGAGCTGTTTTTT
CDR3aa: CASSSLREDHGELFF

d_gene: TRBD1
abundance: few
v_gene: TRBV7-9
j_gene: TRBJ1-6
CDR3nt: TGTGCCAGCAGCTTGGACAGGGAGATCAATTCACCCCTCCACTTT
CDR3aa: CASSLDREINSPLHF

d_gene: .
abundance: .
v_gene: TRBV2
j_gene: TRBJ1-4
CDR3nt: TGTGCCAGTAAAAAGACTCAAGCCGATGAAAAACTGTTTTTT
CDR3aa: CASKKTQADEKLFF

d_gene: TRBD2
abundance: few
v_gene: TRBV5-4
j_gene: TRBJ2-1
CDR3nt: TGTGCCAGCAGCTTTTCTAGCGGGGATTACAATGAGCAGTTCTTC
CDR3aa: CASSFSSGDYNEQFF

d_gene: .
abundance: .
v_gene: TRBV1
j_gene: TRBJ2-4
CDR3nt: TGCACCAGCAGCCAACCGTCCGCCCAGTACTTC
CDR3aa: CTSSQPSAQYF

d_gene: .
abundance: .
v_gene: TRBV28
j_gene: TRBJ2-7
CDR3nt: TGTGCCAGCAGTCGAAATTCCTACGAGCAGTACTTC
CDR3aa: CASSRNSYEQYF

d_gene: .
abundance: few
v_gene: TRBV9
j_gene: TRBJ1-1
CDR3nt: TGTGCCAGCAGCGTAGGCGGGGGGCTAGAGCACACTGAAGCTTTCTTT
CDR3aa: CASSVGGGLEHTEAFF

d_gene: TRBD2
abundance: few
v_gene: TRBV19
j_gene: TRBJ2-7
CDR3nt: TGTGCCAGTAGTATAGATAGCGGGTACGAGCAGTACTTC
CDR3aa: CASSIDSGYEQYF

d_gene: .
abundance: .
v_gene: TRBV29-1
j_gene: TRBJ2-5
CDR3nt: TGCAGCGTTGAAGGGCCATGGTTGGGTGATGAGACCCAGTACTTC
CDR3aa: CSVEGPWLGDETQYF

d_gene: .
abundance: .
v_gene: TRBV15
j_gene: TRBJ2-4
CDR3nt: TGTGCCACCAGCACCGGACATGGGAACATTCAGTACTTC
CDR3aa: CATSTGHGNIQYF

d_gene: .
abundance: few
v_gene: TRBV18
j_gene: TRBJ2-7
CDR3nt: TGTGCCAGCTCACCAACCGAATACGAGCAGTACTTC
CDR3aa: CASSPTEYEQYF

d_gene: TRBD2
abundance: .
v_gene: TRBV2
j_gene: TRBJ2-3
CDR3nt: TGTGCCAGCAATACGGGGGGTCTTAGCACAGATACGCAGTATTTT
CDR3aa: CASNTGGLSTDTQYF

d_gene: .
abundance: .
v_gene: TRBV5-4
j_gene: TRBJ2-5
CDR3nt: TGTGCCAGCAGCTTGGCCCCCTGGGGAAAAGAGACCCAGTACTTC
CDR3aa: CASSLAPWGKETQYF

d_gene: .
abundance: .
v_gene: TRBV10-3
j_gene: TRBJ1-2
CDR3nt: TGTGCCATCACCCGGGAAACTGTGAACTATGGCTACACCTTC
CDR3aa: CAITRETVNYGYTF

d_gene: .
abundance: .
v_gene: TRBV21-1
j_gene: TRBJ2-2
CDR3nt: TGTGCCAGCAGCATTAAGGGCGACGGGAACACCGGGGAGCTGTTTTTT
CDR3aa: CASSIKGDGNTGELFF